This TCR beta chain appears in the sequencing data of a study of shared clonotypes between healthy human individuals. This CDR3 spans 17 amino acids. Germline CDR1 reads SGDLS; CDR2 reads YYNGEE. V gave up 2 bases and J gave up 5 bases; unmatched junction bases: 13. A deep-level run was used for the assay. Using ten immunoSEQ deep assay plates, investigators sequenced unsorted PBMC DNA. The method was immunoSEQ multiplex PCR; TCRdb's version includes in-frame clones alone and lacks a portion of them. The table has a few hundred thousand clones, around 80% seen once. Donors comprised healthy HIV-negative adults lacking recent acute infections or vaccinations. Study results and limitations: It was the few donors that limited the genetic and exposure-history diversity represented.

A note on this clone: Its antigen is currently unknown.

The sequenced sample was PBMCs. The chain is built from TRBV9 and TRBJ2-1, with 7 bases aligning to TRBD2. This receptor was taken from a woman between 40 and 50 years old in good health. Some clones in this sample may be carry-over from other donors' samples. The CDR3: CASSVLRDYLSHNEQFF. The DNA for the CDR3 is TGTGCCAGCAGCGTCCTCCGGGACTACTTATCCCACAATGAGCAGTTCTTC.